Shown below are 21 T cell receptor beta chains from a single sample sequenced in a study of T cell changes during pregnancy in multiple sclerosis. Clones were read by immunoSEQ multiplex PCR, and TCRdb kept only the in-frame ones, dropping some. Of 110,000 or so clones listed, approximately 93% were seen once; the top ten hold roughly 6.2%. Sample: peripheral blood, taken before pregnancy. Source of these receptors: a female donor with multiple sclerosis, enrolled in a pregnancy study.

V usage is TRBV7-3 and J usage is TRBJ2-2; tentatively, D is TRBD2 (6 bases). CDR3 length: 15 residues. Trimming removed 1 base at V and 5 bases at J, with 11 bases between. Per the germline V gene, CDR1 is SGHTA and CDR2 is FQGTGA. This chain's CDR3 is CASSLNRGLTGELFF. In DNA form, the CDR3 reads TGTGCCAGCAGCTTAAATCGGGGGTTAACCGGGGAGCTGTTTTTT.

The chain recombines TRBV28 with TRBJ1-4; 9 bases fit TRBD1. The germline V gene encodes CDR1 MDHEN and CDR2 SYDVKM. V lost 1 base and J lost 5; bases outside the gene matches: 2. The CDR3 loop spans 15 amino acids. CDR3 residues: CASSLSGTGNEKLFF. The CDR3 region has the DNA TGTGCCAGCAGTTTATCCGGGACAGGGAATGAAAAACTGTTTTTT.

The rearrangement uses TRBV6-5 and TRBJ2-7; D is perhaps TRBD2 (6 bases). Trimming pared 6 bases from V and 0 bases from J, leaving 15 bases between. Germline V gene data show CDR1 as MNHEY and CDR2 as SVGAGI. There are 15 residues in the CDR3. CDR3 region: CASSLTGLSSYEQYF. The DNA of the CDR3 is TGTGCCAGCAGCCTCACGGGACTGAGCTCCTACGAGCAGTACTTC.

The chain's CDR3 is CASSFCGRGSYEQYF. CDR3 nucleotides: TGTGCCAGCAGCTTTTGCGGCAGGGGTTCCTACGAGCAGTACTTC. The chain has TRBV5-5 and TRBJ2-7, with D perhaps TRBD1 (6 bases). The V gene's germline CDR1 is SGHKS and CDR2 YYEKEE (reference sequence). V was shortened by 2 bases and J by 1 base, with 13 bases between the two germline ends. The CDR3 length is 15 residues.

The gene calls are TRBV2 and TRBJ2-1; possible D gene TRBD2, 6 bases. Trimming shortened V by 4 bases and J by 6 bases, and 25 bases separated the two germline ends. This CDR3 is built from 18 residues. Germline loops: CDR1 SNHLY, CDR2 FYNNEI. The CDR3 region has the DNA TGTGCCAGCAGTGCCTCTAGACAACTAGCTGATTTACTCAATGAGCAGTTCTTC. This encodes CASSASRQLADLLNEQFF.

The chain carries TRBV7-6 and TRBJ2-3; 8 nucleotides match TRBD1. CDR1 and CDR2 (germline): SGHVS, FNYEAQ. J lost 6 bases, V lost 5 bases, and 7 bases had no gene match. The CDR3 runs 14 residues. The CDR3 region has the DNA TGTGCCAGCAGCCTTAGAACAGGGGGGGATACGCAGTATTTT. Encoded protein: CASSLRTGGDTQYF.

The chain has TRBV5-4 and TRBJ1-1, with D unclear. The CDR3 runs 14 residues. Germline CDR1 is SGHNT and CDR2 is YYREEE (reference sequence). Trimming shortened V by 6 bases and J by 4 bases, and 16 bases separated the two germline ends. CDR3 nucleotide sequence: TGTGCCAGCACCTCCCCCGGGGAGGCCACTGAAGCTTTCTTT. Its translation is CASTSPGEATEAFF.

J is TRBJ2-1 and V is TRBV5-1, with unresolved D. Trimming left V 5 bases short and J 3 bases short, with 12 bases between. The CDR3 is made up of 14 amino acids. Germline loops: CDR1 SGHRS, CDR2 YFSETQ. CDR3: CASRVDSVYNEQFF. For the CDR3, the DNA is TGCGCCAGCAGGGTTGACTCGGTCTACAATGAGCAGTTCTTC.

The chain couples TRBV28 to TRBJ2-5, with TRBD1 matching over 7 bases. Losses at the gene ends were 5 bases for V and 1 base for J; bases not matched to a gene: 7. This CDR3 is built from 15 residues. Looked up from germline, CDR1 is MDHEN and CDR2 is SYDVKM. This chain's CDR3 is CASSGTGDFQETQYF. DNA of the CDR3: TGTGCCAGCAGTGGAACAGGGGATTTCCAAGAGACCCAGTACTTC.

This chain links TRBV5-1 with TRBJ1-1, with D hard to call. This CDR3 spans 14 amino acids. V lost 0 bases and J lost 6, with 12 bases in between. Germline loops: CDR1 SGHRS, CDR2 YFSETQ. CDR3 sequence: CASSLGAPSSEAFF. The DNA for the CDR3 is TGCGCCAGCAGCTTGGGGGCCCCCTCCTCTGAAGCTTTCTTT. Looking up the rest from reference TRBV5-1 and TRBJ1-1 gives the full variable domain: KAGVTQTPRYLIKTRGQQVTLSCSPISGHRSVSWYQQTPGQGLQFLFEYFSETQRNKGNFPGRFSGRQFSNSRSEMNVSTLELGDSALYLCASSLGAPSSEAFFGQGTRLTVV.

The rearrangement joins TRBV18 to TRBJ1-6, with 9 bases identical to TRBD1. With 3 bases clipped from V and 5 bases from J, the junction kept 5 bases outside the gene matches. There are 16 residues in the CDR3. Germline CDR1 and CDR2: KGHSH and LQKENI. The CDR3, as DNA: TGTGCCAGCTCACCTGGCACAGGGGGCAATAATTCACCCCTCCACTTT. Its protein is CASSPGTGGNNSPLHF.

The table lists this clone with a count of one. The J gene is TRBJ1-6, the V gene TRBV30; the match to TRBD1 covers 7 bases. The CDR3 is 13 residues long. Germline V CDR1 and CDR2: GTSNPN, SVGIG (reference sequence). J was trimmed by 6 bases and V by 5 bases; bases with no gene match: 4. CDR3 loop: CAWGTESNSPLHF. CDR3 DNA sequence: TGTGCCTGGGGGACAGAAAGTAATTCACCCCTCCACTTT.

CDR3 sequence reads: CASSIEGRDRQPQHF. CDR3 DNA: TGTGCCAGTAGTATAGAGGGCAGGGATCGCCAGCCCCAGCATTTT. The genes are TRBV19 and TRBJ1-5; a possible D gene is TRBD1 (5 bases). Germline values: CDR1 LNHDA, CDR2 SQIVND (reference sequence). V dropped 0 bases and J dropped 7 bases, with 13 bases sitting between them. The CDR3 is made up of 15 amino acids.

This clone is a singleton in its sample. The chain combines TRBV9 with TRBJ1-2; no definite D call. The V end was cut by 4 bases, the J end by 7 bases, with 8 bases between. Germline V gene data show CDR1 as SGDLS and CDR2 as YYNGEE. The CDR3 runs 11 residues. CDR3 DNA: TGTGCCAGCAGCTCCAGAGGTGGCTACACCTTC. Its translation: CASSSRGGYTF.

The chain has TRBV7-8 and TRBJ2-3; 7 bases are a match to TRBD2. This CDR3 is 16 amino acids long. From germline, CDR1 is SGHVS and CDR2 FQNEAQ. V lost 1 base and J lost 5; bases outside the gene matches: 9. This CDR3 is CASSLGPSGLLDTQYF. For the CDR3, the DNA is TGTGCCAGCAGCTTAGGACCTAGCGGACTCCTAGATACGCAGTATTTT.

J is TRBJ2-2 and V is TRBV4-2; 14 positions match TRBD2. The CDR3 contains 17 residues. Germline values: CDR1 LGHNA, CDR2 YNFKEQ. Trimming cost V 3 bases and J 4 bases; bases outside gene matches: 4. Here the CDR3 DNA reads TGTGCCAGCAGCCAGGGACTAGCGGGGGACCTCACCGGGGAGCTGTTTTTT. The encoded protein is CASSQGLAGDLTGELFF.

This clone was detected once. The CDR3 here is CASSLGGAGSSYNEQFF. The CDR3 coding sequence is TGTGCCAGCAGCTTAGGCGGGGCGGGGAGCTCCTACAATGAGCAGTTCTTC. The chain couples TRBV11-3 to TRBJ2-1; D perhaps matches TRBD2 (6 bases). V was pared by 1 base and J by 0 bases, with 13 bases between. Germline V gives CDR1 SGHNT, CDR2 YENEEA. The CDR3 totals 17 residues.

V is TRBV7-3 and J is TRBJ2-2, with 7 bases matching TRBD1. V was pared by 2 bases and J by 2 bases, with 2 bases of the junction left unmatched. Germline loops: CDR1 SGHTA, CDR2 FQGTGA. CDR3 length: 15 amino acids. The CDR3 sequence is CASSLVGGNTGELFF. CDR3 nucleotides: TGTGCCAGCAGCTTAGTAGGGGGCAACACCGGGGAGCTGTTTTTT. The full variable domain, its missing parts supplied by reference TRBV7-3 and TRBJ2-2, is GAGVSQTPSNKVTEKGKYVELRCDPISGHTALYWYRQSLGQGPEFLIYFQGTGAADDSGLPNDRFFAVRPEGSVSTLKIQRTERGDSAVYLCASSLVGGNTGELFFGEGSRLTVL.

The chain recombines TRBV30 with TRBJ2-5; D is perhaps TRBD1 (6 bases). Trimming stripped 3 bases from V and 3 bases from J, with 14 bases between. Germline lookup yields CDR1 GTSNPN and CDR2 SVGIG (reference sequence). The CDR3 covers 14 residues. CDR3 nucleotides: TGTGCCTGGAGCCCCCGGACAGCGAAAGAGACCCAGTACTTC. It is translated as CAWSPRTAKETQYF.

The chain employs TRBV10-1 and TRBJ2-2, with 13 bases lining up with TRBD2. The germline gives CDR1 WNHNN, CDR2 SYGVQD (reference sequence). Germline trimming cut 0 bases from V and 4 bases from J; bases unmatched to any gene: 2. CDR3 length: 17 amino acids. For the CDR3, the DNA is TGCGCCAGCAGTGAGTCGGGACTAGCGGGACGCACCGGGGAGCTGTTTTTT. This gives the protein CASSESGLAGRTGELFF.

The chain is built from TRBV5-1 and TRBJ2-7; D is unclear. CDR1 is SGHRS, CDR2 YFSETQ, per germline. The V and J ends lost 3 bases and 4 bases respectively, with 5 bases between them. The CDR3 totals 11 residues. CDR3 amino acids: CASSSLYEQYF. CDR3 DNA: TGCGCCAGCAGCTCGTTATACGAGCAGTACTTC.